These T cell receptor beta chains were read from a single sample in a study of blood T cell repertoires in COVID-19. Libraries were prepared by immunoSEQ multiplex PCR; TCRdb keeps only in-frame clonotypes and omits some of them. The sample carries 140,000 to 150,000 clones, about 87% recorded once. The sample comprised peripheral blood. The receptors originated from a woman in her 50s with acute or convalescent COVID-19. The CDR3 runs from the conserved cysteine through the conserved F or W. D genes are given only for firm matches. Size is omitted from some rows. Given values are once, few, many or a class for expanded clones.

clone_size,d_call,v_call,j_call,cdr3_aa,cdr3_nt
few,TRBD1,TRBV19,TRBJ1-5,CASTLDRGRNQPQHF,TGTGCCAGTACCCTCGACAGGGGCCGGAATCAGCCCCAGCATTTT
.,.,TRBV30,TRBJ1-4,CAWSVVLGEKLFF,TGTGCCTGGAGTGTAGTGCTAGGCGAAAAACTGTTTTTT
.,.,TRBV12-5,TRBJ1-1,CASGLVGVTEAFF,TGTGCTAGTGGTTTGGTAGGGGTCACTGAAGCTTTCTTT
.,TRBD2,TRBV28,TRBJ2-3,CASSLYVGGVDFSTDTQYF,TGTGCCAGCAGTTTATATGTCGGGGGGGTAGACTTTAGCACAGATACGCAGTATTTT
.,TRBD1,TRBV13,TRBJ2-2,CASRTGVAGELFF,TGTGCCAGCAGGACAGGGGTTGCCGGGGAGCTGTTTTTT
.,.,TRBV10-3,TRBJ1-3,CAISPGTAGNTIYF,TGTGCCATCAGCCCGGGAACAGCAGGAAACACCATATATTTT
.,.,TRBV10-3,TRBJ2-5,CAISGGEGTQYF,TGTGCCATCAGCGGCGGCGAAGGGACCCAGTACTTC
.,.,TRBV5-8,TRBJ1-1,CASSPGGRLTEAFF,TGTGCCAGCAGCCCCGGAGGACGTCTCACTGAAGCTTTCTTT
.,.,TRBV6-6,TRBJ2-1,CASSLVAEGLDEQFF,TGTGCCAGCAGCTTAGTAGCGGAGGGGTTGGATGAGCAGTTCTTC
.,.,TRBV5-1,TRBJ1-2,CASSLGLTDYGYTF,TGCGCCAGCAGCTTGGGCCTCACGGACTATGGCTACACCTTC
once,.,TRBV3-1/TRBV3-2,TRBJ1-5,CASSQGLQSNQPQHF,TGTGCCAGCAGCCAAGGTTTACAGAGCAATCAGCCCCAGCATTTT
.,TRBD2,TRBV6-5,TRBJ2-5,CASNLAETQETQYF,TGTGCCAGCAACCTAGCGGAGACCCAAGAGACCCAGTACTTC
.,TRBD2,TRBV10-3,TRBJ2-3,CATLRTRGRPDTDTQYF,TGTGCCACCCTTCGGACTCGCGGGAGGCCCGACACAGATACGCAGTATTTT
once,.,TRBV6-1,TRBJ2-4,CASSELLGLGNIQYF,TGTGCCAGCAGTGAACTTCTGGGGCTCGGAAACATTCAGTACTTC
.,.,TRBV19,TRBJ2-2,CASSTTGANTGELFF,TGTGCCAGTAGTACCACAGGAGCGAACACCGGGGAGCTGTTTTTT
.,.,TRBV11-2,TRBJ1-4,CASSLNPGGAGEKLFF,TGTGCCAGCAGCTTAAATCCGGGAGGGGCCGGTGAAAAACTGTTTTTT
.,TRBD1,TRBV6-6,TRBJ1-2,CASSYTQGPLDGYTF,TGTGCCAGCAGTTACACACAGGGGCCCCTGGATGGCTACACCTTC
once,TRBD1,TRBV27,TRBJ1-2,CASSLLGTANYGYTF,TGTGCCAGCAGTTTACTGGGGACAGCTAACTATGGCTACACCTTC
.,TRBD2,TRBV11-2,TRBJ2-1,CASSNPAGSNEQFF,TGTGCCAGCAGCAACCCAGCGGGGTCCAATGAGCAGTTCTTC
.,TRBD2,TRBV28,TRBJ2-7,CASSPGGGPYEQYF,TGTGCCAGCTCCCCCGGGGGGGGGCCCTACGAGCAGTACTTC
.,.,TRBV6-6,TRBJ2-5,CASSPLVGGRETQYF,TGTGCCAGCAGTCCACTAGTAGGGGGTCGGGAGACCCAGTACTTC
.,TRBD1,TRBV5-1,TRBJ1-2,CASSLGAGGVFYGYTF,TGCGCCAGCAGCTTGGGGGCAGGGGGCGTTTTCTATGGCTACACCTTC
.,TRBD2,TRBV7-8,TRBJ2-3,CASSLRSWRGGTDTQYF,TGTGCCAGCAGCTTAAGGTCGTGGCGGGGGGGCACAGATACGCAGTATTTT
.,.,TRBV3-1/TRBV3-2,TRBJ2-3,CASSQDPFSGRPTDTQYF,TGTGCCAGCAGCCAAGATCCTTTTTCAGGGAGGCCCACAGATACGCAGTATTTT
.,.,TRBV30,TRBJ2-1,CAWSVSSDSNEQFF,TGTGCCTGGAGTGTTTCAAGCGATTCAAATGAGCAGTTCTTC
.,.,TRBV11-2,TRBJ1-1,CASSLDGGGPAFF,TGTGCCAGCAGCTTAGATGGGGGGGGACCAGCTTTCTTT
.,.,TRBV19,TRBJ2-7,CASSIAGEYYEQYF,TGTGCCAGTAGTATAGCGGGAGAATACTACGAGCAGTACTTC
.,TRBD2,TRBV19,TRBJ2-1,CASKRTSGSYNEQFF,TGTGCCAGTAAAAGGACTAGCGGCTCCTACAATGAGCAGTTCTTC
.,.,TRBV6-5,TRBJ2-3,CASSYSGQPENTQYF,TGTGCCAGCAGTTACTCGGGACAACCAGAGAATACGCAGTATTTT
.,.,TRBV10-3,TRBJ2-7,CAISDTDSYYEQYF,TGTGCCATCAGTGATACGGACAGCTATTACGAGCAGTACTTC
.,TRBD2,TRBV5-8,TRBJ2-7,CASSWGVSGADYEQYF,TGTGCCAGCAGCTGGGGGGTTAGCGGGGCAGACTACGAGCAGTACTTC
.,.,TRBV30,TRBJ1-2,CAWRSQGRGGYTF,TGTGCCTGGAGAAGTCAGGGGAGAGGTGGCTACACCTTC
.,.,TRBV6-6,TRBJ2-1,CASSYSYGNEQFF,TGTGCCAGCAGTTACTCCTACGGCAATGAGCAGTTCTTC
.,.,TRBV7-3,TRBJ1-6,CASSLEGARNSPLHF,TGTGCCAGCAGCCTTGAAGGGGCGCGGAATTCACCCCTCCACTTT
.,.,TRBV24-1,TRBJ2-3,CATSDLGQSDTQYF,TGTGCCACCAGTGATTTGGGGCAGTCAGATACGCAGTATTTT
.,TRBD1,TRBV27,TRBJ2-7,CASSPSGTGYYEQYF,TGTGCCAGCAGTCCGTCCGGGACAGGATACTACGAGCAGTACTTC
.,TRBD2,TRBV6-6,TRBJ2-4,CASNPGLPYIQYF,TGTGCCAGCAACCCGGGACTACCTTACATTCAGTACTTC
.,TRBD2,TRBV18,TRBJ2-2,CASSALTGGDTGELFF,TGTGCCAGCTCCGCCCTAACGGGAGGGGACACCGGGGAGCTGTTTTTT